Below, 2 T cell receptor beta chains from the same sample are listed, as sequenced in a study of T cell repertoires in cytomegalovirus infection. TCRdb reprocessed the reads via MiXCR and lists one record per CDR3 protein. The sample consists of nearly 450,000 distinct CDR3 sequences, roughly a third of them appearing once. The specimen sequenced was PBMCs. These receptors all stem from a human donor in good health (CMV status not recorded). Some clones in this sample may be carry-over from other donors' samples.

This rearrangement joins TRBV7-6 to TRBJ2-7; 11 bases are a match to TRBD1. V lost 4 bases and J lost 2; bases outside the gene matches: 4. The CDR3 has 15 residues. CDR1 and CDR2 (germline): SGHVS, FNYEAQ. The CDR3 DNA reads as TGTGCCAGCAGCTCAGGACAGGGGGCCGCCTACGAGCAGTACTTC. Translating it yields CASSSGQGAAYEQYF.

Points on this clonotype: Likely a read error: the CDR3 ends without its conserved phenylalanine or tryptophan. The chain couples TRBV6-6 to TRBJ2-7; tentatively, D is TRBD2 (7 bases). Per the germline V gene, CDR1 is MNHNY and CDR2 is SVGAGI (reference sequence). CDR3 size: 15 residues. V lost 5 bases and J lost 3, with 17 bases in between. CDR3 loop: CASSQTGRGGYEQYL. CDR3 bases: TGTGCCAGCAGTCAAACAGGGAGGGGCGGCTACGAGCAGTACTTA.